Below, 27 T cell receptor beta chains from the same sample are listed, as sequenced in a study of tumor-infiltrating lymphocytes in primary liver carcinoma. Total RNA (roughly 530 ng) served as template for TCR beta cDNA synthesis primed by a constant-region primer. Libraries for TCR beta were built through three nested multiplex PCR rounds, which together made up a slightly modified ARM-PCR procedure. TRBV1-TRBV30 forward primers paired with a C-beta reverse primer drove the first two PCR rounds, about 9 cycles each. MiXCR, run by TCRdb on the multiplex PCR reads, gives a single entry per CDR3 protein. The sample has roughly 120,000 distinct CDR3 sequences, 55% to 65% seen once. Co-extraction of RNA and DNA was performed on 20-30 mg of unsorted bulk tissue. The sequenced sample consisted of liver tumor tissue from sampling region 1. Stated subset: tumor region T1, superior pole. These receptor sequences come from a woman aged 55-69 years with primary liver carcinoma and hepatitis B virus infection.

There are a few counts of this clonotype. Given a much more abundant clone one base away, this may be a read error. V is TRBV11-2 and J is TRBJ2-3, with 9 bases aligning to TRBD2. Germline CDR1 SGHAT, CDR2 FQNNGV. The V gene end was trimmed by 3 bases and the J gene end by 8 bases; junction bases not matched to a gene: 9. CDR3 length: 15 residues. For the CDR3, the DNA is TGTGCCAGCAGCTTGCGGGAGGGGGACGCAGGTACGCAGTATTTT. This gives the protein CASSLREGDAGTQYF.

A note on this clonotype: Its ends do not fully match the called genes, so a read error is possible. This rearrangement joins TRBV5-4 to TRBJ2-1; perhaps D is TRBD1 or TRBD2 (5 bases each). CDR1 SGHNT and CDR2 YYREEE come from the germline V gene (reference sequence). CDR3 length equals 15 residues. The CDR3 nucleotides read TGTACCAGCAGCTTGGGACCGGACCGGGTAAATGGGCAGTTCTTC. This gives the protein CTSSLGPDRVNGQFF.

This clonotype appeared many times. The chain uses TRBV5-4 and TRBJ2-7; 7 positions agree with TRBD2. CDR3 length: 15 amino acids. V lost 4 bases and J lost 4; bases outside the gene matches: 11. Looked up from germline, CDR1 is SGHNT and CDR2 is YYREEE (reference sequence). The CDR3 loop is CASSRYGGRVYEQYF. The CDR3 DNA sequence: TGTGCCAGCAGCCGTTACGGAGGGAGGGTGTACGAGCAGTACTTC.

V gene TRBV28 combines with J gene TRBJ1-5; D remains unclear. Trimming took 7 bases from V and 0 from J, leaving 10 bases between them. Germline V lookup: CDR1 MDHEN, CDR2 SYDVKM. The CDR3 runs 14 residues. In DNA form, the CDR3 reads TGTGCCAGCACCACTGGAGGTAGCAATCAGCCCCAGCATTTT. Amino acids: CASTTGGSNQPQHF. The entire variable domain, with the rest obtained from reference TRBV28 and TRBJ1-5, is as follows: DVKVTQSSRYLVKRTGEKVFLECVQDMDHENMFWYRQDPGLGLRLIYFSYDVKMKEKGDIPEGYSVSREKKERFSLILESASTNQTSMYLCASTTGGSNQPQHFGDGTRLSIL.

As concerns this clonotype: Sequence at one end of the junction differs from germline and may be a read error. The chain uses TRBV10-2 and TRBJ2-7, with 7 bases fitting TRBD1. CDR1 is WSHSY and CDR2 is SAAADI in the germline V gene. The CDR3 totals 16 residues. The CDR3 loop reads CVSTTPPGGGSYEQYF. The CDR3 nucleotides are TGCGTCAGCACCACACCCCCAGGGGGTGGCTCCTACGAGCAGTACTTC.

As concerns this clonotype: A much larger clone is a single base away; this may be a read error. The J gene is TRBJ2-3, the V gene TRBV12-5, with 14 nucleotides matching TRBD2. Germline CDR1 and CDR2: LGHNT and FRNRAP. This CDR3 contains 19 residues. In DNA, the CDR3 is TGTGCTACTGGTATCCCGGGACTAGCGGGAGTTGGCGTTACGGATACGCAGTATTTT. Its translation is CATGIPGLAGVGVTDTQYF.

The chain couples TRBV7-8 to TRBJ1-3, with D maybe TRBD1 (5 bases). The CDR3 has 15 amino acids. V shed 3 bases and J shed 2 bases, with 11 bases lying between them. Germline CDR1 SGHVS, CDR2 FQNEAQ. CDR3 residues: CASSFSEGPGNTIYF. CDR3 coding DNA: TGTGCCAGCAGCTTCTCTGAGGGGCCTGGAAACACCATATATTTT. The variable domain in full, with the rest retrieved from reference TRBV7-8 and TRBJ1-3, is GAGVSQSPRYKVAKRGQDVALRCDPISGHVSLFWYQQALGQGPEFLTYFQNEAQLDKSGLPSDRFFAERPEGSVSTLKIQRTQQEDSAVYLCASSFSEGPGNTIYFGEGSWLTVV.

Worth noting for this clonotype: The junction differs from germline at one of its ends, possibly a read error. The J gene is TRBJ1-1, the V gene TRBV5-4; 8 nucleotides line up with TRBD1. The CDR3 totals 14 residues. Germline CDR1 reads SGHNT; CDR2 reads YYREEE (reference sequence). This CDR3 is CANSPRTGNTEAYF. In nucleotides, the CDR3 is TGTGCCAACAGCCCACGGACAGGGAACACTGAAGCTTACTTT.

About this clonotype itself: One base away lies a much larger clone, so this may be a sequencing read error. As the CDR3 is not closed by the conserved phenylalanine or tryptophan, this likely results from a read error. This rearrangement joins TRBV5-6 to TRBJ2-4, with D uncertain. The V gene's germline CDR1 is SGHDT and CDR2 YYEEEE. The CDR3 runs 14 residues. V shed 3 bases and J shed 1 base, with 8 bases lying between them. DNA for the CDR3: TGTGCCAGCAGCTCGCTGCACGCCAAAAACATTCAGTACATC. It yields the protein CASSSLHAKNIQYI.

The gene calls are TRBV7-8 and TRBJ2-5; TRBD2 agrees at 8 bases. V shed 5 bases and J 9 bases; nucleotides not matched to a gene: 23. Looked up from germline, CDR1 is SGHVS and CDR2 is FQNEAQ. There are 18 residues in the CDR3. CDR3 bases: TGTGCCAGCAGCCCTATCGGGCTTGCGGGAGGAGGGGGGAAGGCCCAGTACTTC. Translated, it gives CASSPIGLAGGGGKAQYF.

This clonotype is a singleton in its sample. The CDR3 does not close with the conserved phenylalanine or tryptophan, likely indicating a read error. The chain combines TRBV11-1 with TRBJ1-2; D not certain. CDR3 length: 16 residues. The germline CDR1 and CDR2 sequences are SGHAT and FQDESV (reference sequence). Here the CDR3 DNA reads TGTGCCGGCAGCCTCACACCACGCGGGACTAACTATGGCTACACCTTA. This gives the protein CAGSLTPRGTNYGYTL.

On this clonotype itself: Germline and junction disagree at one end, which may indicate a read error. The J gene is TRBJ2-1, the V gene TRBV11-3; TRBD2 might be the D (7 bases). In germline, CDR1 is SGHNT, CDR2 YENEEA. The CDR3 runs 17 residues. CDR3 in DNA: TGTGCAAGCAGCTCCCGGGGGGCGCGGAACATGGGCAATGTGCAGTTCTTC. Protein: CASSSRGARNMGNVQFF.

The chain joins TRBV6-6 to TRBJ2-7; the D is unclear. Germline lookup yields CDR1 MNHNY and CDR2 SVGAGI (reference sequence). This CDR3 has 15 residues. The V and J ends lost 2 bases and 4 bases respectively, with 15 bases between them. The CDR3 coding sequence is TGTGCCAGCAGTTACCCCTCTGCGCGAATATACGAGCAGTACTTC. It encodes CASSYPSARIYEQYF.

Remarks on this clonotype: Compared with germline, one end of the junction differs, possibly owing to a read error. The chain has TRBV29-1 and TRBJ2-1, with 10 bases fitting TRBD2. CDR3 size: 14 residues. CDR1 is SQVTM and CDR2 is ANQGSEA in the germline V gene. The CDR3 spells CSAEFGTSANEQFF. The CDR3, as DNA: TGCAGCGCTGAATTCGGGACTAGCGCCAATGAGCAGTTCTTC.

As concerns this clonotype: The junction does not match germline at one end; this may be a read error. V and J are TRBV11-2 and TRBJ2-3; a possible D gene is TRBD2 (5 bases). The CDR3 length is 13 residues. Germline V CDR1 and CDR2: SGHAT, FQNNGV. CDR3 nucleotides: TGTGCCAGCAGCAGGAGACTACTAGATACGCAGTACTTT. Amino acid sequence: CASSRRLLDTQYF. Together with reference TRBV11-2 and TRBJ2-3, the CDR3 gives the full variable domain: EAGVAQSPRYKIIEKRQSVAFWCNPISGHATLYWYQQILGQGPKLLIQFQNNGVVDDSQLPKDRFSAERLKGVDSTLKIQPAKLEDSAVYLCASSRRLLDTQYFGPGTRLTVL.

A word on this clonotype: One base away lies a much larger clone, so this may be a sequencing read error. The chain has TRBV29-1 and TRBJ1-2; D is perhaps TRBD1 (5 bases). The CDR3 loop spans 13 amino acids. Trimming cost V 0 bases and J 3 bases, with 8 bases left between them. The V gene's germline CDR1 is SQVTM and CDR2 ANQGSEA. As DNA, the CDR3 is TGCAGCGTTGAAGACAGGGTGGACTATGGCTACACCTTC. Its translation: CSVEDRVDYGYTF.

This chain connects TRBV11-3 to TRBJ2-3; 9 nucleotides line up with TRBD2. This CDR3 is 16 amino acids long. Germline V gene data show CDR1 as SGHNT and CDR2 as YENEEA. Trimming cost V 7 bases and J 1 base; bases outside gene matches: 9. The CDR3 here is CASTLPTSGGTDTQYF. In DNA, the CDR3 is TGTGCCAGCACCCTGCCGACTAGCGGAGGCACAGATACGCAGTATTTT. Filled out from reference TRBV11-3 and TRBJ2-3, the complete variable domain reads EAGVVQSPRYKIIEKKQPVAFWCNPISGHNTLYWYLQNLGQGPELLIRYENEEAVDDSQLPKDRFSAERLKGVDSTLKIQPAELGDSAVYLCASTLPTSGGTDTQYFGPGTRLTVL.

Concerning this clonotype: One base away lies a much larger clone, so this may be a sequencing read error. The gene calls are TRBV6-1 and TRBJ1-1, with a tentative D call TRBD1 (5 bases). The germline V gene has CDR1 MNHNS and CDR2 SASEGT. The V end was cut by 1 base, the J end by 4 bases, with 16 bases between. This CDR3 is built from 16 residues. CDR3 residues: CASSEEVRGLVTEAFF. The CDR3 DNA is TGTGCCAGCAGTGAAGAGGTGAGGGGCTTGGTCACTGAAGCTTTCTTT.

The chain uses TRBV5-1 and TRBJ2-7; D ambiguous. The CDR3 contains 14 residues. Trimming pared 9 bases from V and 3 bases from J, leaving 19 bases between. The germline CDR1 and CDR2 sequences are SGHRS and YFSETQ. The CDR3 here is CAISLLSQGYEQYF. CDR3 nucleotides: TGCGCCATCAGTTTGTTATCACAAGGCTACGAGCAGTACTTC.

The chain employs TRBV12-3 or TRBV12-4 and TRBJ1-5; D gene unclear. V dropped 5 bases and J dropped 9 bases, with 14 bases sitting between them. The CDR3 is 13 residues long. The CDR3 reads CASSPIGRRPQHF. In DNA form, the CDR3 reads TGTGCCAGCAGTCCCATTGGACGGCGGCCCCAGCATTTT.

The chain is built from TRBV2 and TRBJ2-1; D remains ambiguous. Trimming pared 7 bases from V and 9 bases from J, leaving 22 bases between. CDR3 size: 15 residues. The germline CDR1 and CDR2 sequences are SNHLY and FYNNEI. The DNA of the CDR3 is TGTGCCAGCACGAAGGCTTCCAGGCAGCACGGTGAGCAGTTCTTC. It codes for CASTKASRQHGEQFF.

This clonotype was counted a single time. A read error may produce the germline difference seen at one junction end. V gene TRBV11-2 combines with J gene TRBJ2-3, with D possibly matching TRBD1 (5 bases). Looked up from germline, CDR1 is SGHAT and CDR2 is FQNNGV. The CDR3 is 16 amino acids. The CDR3 loop is CASSLATYAVTGTQYF. The CDR3 DNA reads as TGTGCCAGCAGCCTTGCTACCTATGCGGTCACAGGTACGCAGTATTTT.

This clonotype was picked up many times. The J gene is TRBJ2-2, the V gene TRBV11-2, with TRBD2 matching over 13 bases. Germline values: CDR1 SGHAT, CDR2 FQNNGV. V gave up 5 bases and J gave up 2 bases; unmatched junction bases: 8. The CDR3 length is 18 residues. In nucleotides, the CDR3 is TGTGCCAGCAGCCCCGGAAGGGGACTAGCGGGAAACACCGGGGAGCTGTTTTTT. Translating it yields CASSPGRGLAGNTGELFF.

Concerning this clonotype: The conserved final phenylalanine or tryptophan is absent from the CDR3, which likely points to a read error. The V and J genes are TRBV11-3 and TRBJ2-1; 8 nucleotides line up with TRBD2. CDR3 length equals 15 residues. The germline V gene has CDR1 SGHNT and CDR2 YENEEA. The CDR3 here is CPSSPRGSGDNEQFL. For the CDR3, the DNA is TGTCCCAGCAGCCCTCGGGGTAGCGGGGACAATGAGCAGTTCCTC.

This clonotype was detected ten times or more. The rearrangement uses TRBV12-3 or TRBV12-4 and TRBJ2-7, with 10 bases lining up with TRBD2. The ends lost 8 bases at V and 3 bases at J; junction bases unmatched: 4. The CDR3 runs to 13 residues. This CDR3 is CASGGTSVYEQYF. The CDR3 region has the DNA TGTGCCAGCGGCGGGACTAGCGTCTACGAGCAGTACTTC.

In nucleotides, the CDR3 is TGCGCCAGCAGCTTAACCTTGGGAGGGGGAGGCACTGAAGCTTTCTTT. Translating gives CASSLTLGGGGTEAFF. V gene TRBV5-1 combines with J gene TRBJ1-1, with a tentative D call TRBD1 (6 bases). Germline CDR1 SGHRS, CDR2 YFSETQ. The CDR3 length is 16 residues. Trimming removed 2 bases at V and 4 bases at J, with 18 bases between. Looking up the rest from reference TRBV5-1 and TRBJ1-1 gives the full variable domain: KAGVTQTPRYLIKTRGQQVTLSCSPISGHRSVSWYQQTPGQGLQFLFEYFSETQRNKGNFPGRFSGRQFSNSRSEMNVSTLELGDSALYLCASSLTLGGGGTEAFFGQGTRLTVV.

In regard to this clonotype: The final CDR3 position lacks the conserved phenylalanine or tryptophan, pointing to a likely read error. The V gene is TRBV11-2, the J gene TRBJ1-2; D gene ambiguous. Germline V CDR1 and CDR2: SGHAT, FQNNGV. V was shortened by 8 bases and J by 4 bases, with 17 bases between the two germline ends. This CDR3 has 14 residues. DNA of the CDR3: TGTGCCAGCCGCCTGAGCGGGAGCTCCTATGGCTACACCCTC. Translating gives CASRLSGSSYGYTL.